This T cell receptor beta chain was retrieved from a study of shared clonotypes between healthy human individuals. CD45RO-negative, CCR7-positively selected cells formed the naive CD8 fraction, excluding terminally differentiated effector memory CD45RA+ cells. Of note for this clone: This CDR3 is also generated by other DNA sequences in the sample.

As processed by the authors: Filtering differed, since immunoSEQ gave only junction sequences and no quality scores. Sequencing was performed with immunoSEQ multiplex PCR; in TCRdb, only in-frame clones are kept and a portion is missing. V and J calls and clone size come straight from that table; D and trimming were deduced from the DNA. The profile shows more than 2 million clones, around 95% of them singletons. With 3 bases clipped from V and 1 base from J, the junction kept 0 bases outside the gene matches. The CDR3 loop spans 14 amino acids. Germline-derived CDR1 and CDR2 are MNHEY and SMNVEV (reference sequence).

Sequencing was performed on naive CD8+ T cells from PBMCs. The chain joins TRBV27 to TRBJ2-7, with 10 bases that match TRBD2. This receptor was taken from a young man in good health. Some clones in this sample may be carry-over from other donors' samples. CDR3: CASSFSGRSYEQYF. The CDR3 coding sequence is TGTGCCAGCAGTTTTAGCGGGAGGTCCTACGAGCAGTACTTC.